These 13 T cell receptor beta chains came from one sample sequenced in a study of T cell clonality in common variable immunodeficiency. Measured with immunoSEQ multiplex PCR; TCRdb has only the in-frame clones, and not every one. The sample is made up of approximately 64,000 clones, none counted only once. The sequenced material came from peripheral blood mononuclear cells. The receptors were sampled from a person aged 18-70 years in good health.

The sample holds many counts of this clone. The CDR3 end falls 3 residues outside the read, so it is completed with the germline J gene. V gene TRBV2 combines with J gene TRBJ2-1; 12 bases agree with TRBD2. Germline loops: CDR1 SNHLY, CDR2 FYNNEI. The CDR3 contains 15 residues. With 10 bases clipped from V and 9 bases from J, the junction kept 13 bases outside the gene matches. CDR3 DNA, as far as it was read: TGTGCCACCTCCTCCCTAGCGGGGGGGCCGGTTGAG. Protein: CATSSLAGGPVE. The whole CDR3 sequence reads CATSSLAGGPVEQFF.

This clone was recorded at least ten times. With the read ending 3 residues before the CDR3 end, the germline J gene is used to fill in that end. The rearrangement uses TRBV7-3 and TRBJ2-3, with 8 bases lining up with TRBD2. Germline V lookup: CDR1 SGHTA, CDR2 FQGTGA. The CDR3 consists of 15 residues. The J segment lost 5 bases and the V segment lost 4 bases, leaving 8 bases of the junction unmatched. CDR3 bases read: TGTGCCAGCAGCTCTTACAGCGGGAGTCGAGATACG. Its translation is CASSSYSGSRDT. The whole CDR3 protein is CASSSYSGSRDTQYF.

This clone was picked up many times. The sequenced CDR3 bases are TGTGCCAGCAGCTCGCGGACAGGGAAAGCCTACAATGAG. Translating it yields CASSSRTGKAYNE. The entire CDR3 is CASSSRTGKAYNEQFF. The gene calls are TRBV7-6 and TRBJ2-1; 8 nucleotides agree with TRBD1. Coverage ceases 3 residues before the CDR3 finishes, and the germline J gene fills in the end. The CDR3 is 16 amino acids. The germline V gene encodes CDR1 SGHVS and CDR2 FNYEAQ. The V gene end was trimmed by 4 bases and the J gene end by 2 bases; junction bases not matched to a gene: 7.

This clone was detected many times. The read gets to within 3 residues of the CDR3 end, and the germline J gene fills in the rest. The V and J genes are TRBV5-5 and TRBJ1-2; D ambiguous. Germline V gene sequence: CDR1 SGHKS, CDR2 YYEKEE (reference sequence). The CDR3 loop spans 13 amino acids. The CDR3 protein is CASSMNRAGGYTF. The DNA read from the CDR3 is TGTGCCAGCAGCATGAACAGAGCTGGGGGC.

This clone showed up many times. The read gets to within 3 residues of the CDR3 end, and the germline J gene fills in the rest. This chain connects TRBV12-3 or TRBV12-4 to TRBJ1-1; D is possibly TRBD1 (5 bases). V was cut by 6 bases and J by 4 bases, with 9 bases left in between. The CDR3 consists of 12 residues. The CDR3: CASSQGGTEAFF. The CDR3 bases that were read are TGTGCCAGCAGCCAGGGTGGCACTGAA.

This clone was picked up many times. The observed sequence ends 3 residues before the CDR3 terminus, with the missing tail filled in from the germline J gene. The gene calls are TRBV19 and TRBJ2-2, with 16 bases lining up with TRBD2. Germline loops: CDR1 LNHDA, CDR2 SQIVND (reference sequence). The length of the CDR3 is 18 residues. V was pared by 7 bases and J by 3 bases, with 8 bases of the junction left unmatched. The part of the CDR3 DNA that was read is TGTGCCAGTAAAAGGGGACTAGCGGGAGGGCGCGACACCGGGGAG. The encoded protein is CASKRGLAGGRDTGE. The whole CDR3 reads CASKRGLAGGRDTGELFF. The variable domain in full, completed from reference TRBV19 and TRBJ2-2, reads DGGITQSPKYLFRKEGQNVTLSCEQNLNHDAMYWYRQDPGQGLRLIYYSQIVNDFQKGDIAEGYSVSREKKESFPLTVTSAQKNPTAFYLCASKRGLAGGRDTGELFFGEGSRLTVL.

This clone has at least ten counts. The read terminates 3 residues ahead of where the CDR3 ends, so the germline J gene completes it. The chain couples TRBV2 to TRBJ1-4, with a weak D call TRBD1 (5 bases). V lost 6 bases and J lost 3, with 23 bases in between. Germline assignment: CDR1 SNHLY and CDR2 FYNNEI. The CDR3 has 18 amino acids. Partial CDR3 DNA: TGTGCCAGCAGATTAAAACATCTACCCACGGGGGCTAATGAAAAA. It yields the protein CASRLKHLPTGANEK. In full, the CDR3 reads CASRLKHLPTGANEKLFF.

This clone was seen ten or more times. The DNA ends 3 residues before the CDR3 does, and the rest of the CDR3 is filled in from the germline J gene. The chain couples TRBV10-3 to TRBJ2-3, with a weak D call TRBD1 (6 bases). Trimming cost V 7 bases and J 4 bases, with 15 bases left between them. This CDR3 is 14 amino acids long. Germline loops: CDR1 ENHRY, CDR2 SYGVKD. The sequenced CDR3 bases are TGTGCCATCACGCGACAGGAAGACCCAGATACG. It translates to CAITRQEDPDT. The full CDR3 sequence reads CAITRQEDPDTQYF.

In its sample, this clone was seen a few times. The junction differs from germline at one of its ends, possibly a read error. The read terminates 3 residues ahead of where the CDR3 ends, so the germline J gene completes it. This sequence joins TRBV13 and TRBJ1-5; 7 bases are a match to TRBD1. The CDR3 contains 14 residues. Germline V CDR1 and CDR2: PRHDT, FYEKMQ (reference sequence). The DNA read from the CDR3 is TGTGCCAGCAGCCTAGGGGGCGCGGGTCAGCCC. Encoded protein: CASSLGGAGQP. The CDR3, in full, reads CASSLGGAGQPQHF.

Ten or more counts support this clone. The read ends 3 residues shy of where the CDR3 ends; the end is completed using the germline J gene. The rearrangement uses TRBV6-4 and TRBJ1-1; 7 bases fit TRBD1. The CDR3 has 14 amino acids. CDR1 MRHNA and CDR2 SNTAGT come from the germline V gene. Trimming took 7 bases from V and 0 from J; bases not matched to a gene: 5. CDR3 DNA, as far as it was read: TGTGCCAGCATTACAGGGGAATTGAACACTGAA. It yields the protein CASITGELNTE. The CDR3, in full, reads CASITGELNTEAFF.

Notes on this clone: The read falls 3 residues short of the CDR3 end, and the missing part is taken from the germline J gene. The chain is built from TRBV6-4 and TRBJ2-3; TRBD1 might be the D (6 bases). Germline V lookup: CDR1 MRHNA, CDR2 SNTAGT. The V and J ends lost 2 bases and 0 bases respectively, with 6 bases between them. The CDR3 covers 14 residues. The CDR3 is CASSDGTSTDTQYF. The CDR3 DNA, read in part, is TGTGCCAGCAGTGACGGGACAAGCACAGATACG.

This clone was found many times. The sequenced part of the CDR3 DNA is TGTGCCAGCAGCCGAACGGGCTCCTACGAG. Its translation: CASSRTGSYE. The complete CDR3 reads CASSRTGSYEQYF. The genes are TRBV14 and TRBJ2-7; D is undetermined. The DNA ends 3 residues before the CDR3 does, and the rest of the CDR3 is filled in from the germline J gene. Looked up from germline, CDR1 is SGHDN and CDR2 is FVKESK. V shed 4 bases and J shed 0 bases, with 7 bases lying between them. The CDR3 runs 13 residues.

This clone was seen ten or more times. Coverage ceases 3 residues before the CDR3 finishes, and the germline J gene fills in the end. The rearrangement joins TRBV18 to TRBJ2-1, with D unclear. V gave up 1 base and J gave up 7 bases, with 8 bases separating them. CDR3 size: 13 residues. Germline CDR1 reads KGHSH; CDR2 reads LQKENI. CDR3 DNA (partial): TGTGCCAGCTCACCACTCTCCCGGAATGAG. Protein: CASSPLSRNE. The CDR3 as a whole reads CASSPLSRNEQFF.